This is a list of T cell receptor beta chains from one sample in a study of shared clonotypes between healthy human individuals. Measured with immunoSEQ multiplex PCR; TCRdb has only the in-frame clones, and not every one. Among about 2 million clones listed, roughly 94% were seen once. Material: naive CD4+ T cells sorted from blood. The receptors shown here come from a man between 18 and 29 years old in good health. Both conserved end residues are part of each CDR3. The order of the fields is D gene, clone size, J gene, V gene, CDR3 length, CDR3 protein, CDR3 DNA. D genes are given only for firm matches. Size is omitted from some rows. Given values are once, few, many or a class for expanded clones.

D gene: TRBD1
clone size: .
J gene: TRBJ2-5
V gene: TRBV7-6
CDR3 length: 17
CDR3 protein: CASSLSPGTVKQETQYF
CDR3 DNA: TGTGCCAGCAGCTTATCCCCCGGGACAGTCAAGCAAGAGACCCAGTACTTC

D gene: .
clone size: .
J gene: TRBJ2-5
V gene: TRBV14
CDR3 length: 12
CDR3 protein: CASSHTRETQYF
CDR3 DNA: TGTGCCAGCAGCCACACGAGAGAGACCCAGTACTTC

D gene: .
clone size: .
J gene: TRBJ1-2
V gene: TRBV7-2
CDR3 length: 13
CDR3 protein: CASSFQENYGYTF
CDR3 DNA: TGTGCCAGCAGCTTTCAGGAGAACTATGGCTACACCTTC

D gene: TRBD1
clone size: .
J gene: TRBJ1-2
V gene: TRBV2
CDR3 length: 14
CDR3 protein: CASSPQGANYGYTF
CDR3 DNA: TGTGCCAGCAGTCCACAGGGGGCGAACTATGGCTACACCTTC

D gene: .
clone size: .
J gene: TRBJ2-2
V gene: TRBV10-3
CDR3 length: 15
CDR3 protein: CAISRTPGETGELFF
CDR3 DNA: TGTGCCATCAGTCGAACCCCGGGGGAAACCGGGGAGCTGTTTTTT

D gene: .
clone size: .
J gene: TRBJ1-2
V gene: TRBV21-1
CDR3 length: 16
CDR3 protein: CASSKVKGQGLPGYTF
CDR3 DNA: TGTGCCAGCAGCAAAGTGAAGGGACAGGGACTACCTGGCTACACCTTC

D gene: .
clone size: .
J gene: TRBJ1-1
V gene: TRBV7-8
CDR3 length: 14
CDR3 protein: CASSLGLMNTEAFF
CDR3 DNA: TGTGCCAGCAGCTTAGGCCTAATGAACACTGAAGCTTTCTTT

D gene: TRBD1
clone size: once
J gene: TRBJ2-7
V gene: TRBV30
CDR3 length: 13
CDR3 protein: CAWKQGGVFEQYF
CDR3 DNA: TGTGCCTGGAAACAGGGGGGTGTTTTCGAGCAGTACTTC

D gene: .
clone size: once
J gene: TRBJ1-2
V gene: TRBV27
CDR3 length: 13
CDR3 protein: CASSPDRIYGYTF
CDR3 DNA: TGTGCCAGCAGCCCAGACAGAATCTATGGCTACACCTTC

D gene: .
clone size: .
J gene: TRBJ2-5
V gene: TRBV7-3
CDR3 length: 15
CDR3 protein: CASSSQGRADETQYF
CDR3 DNA: TGTGCCAGCAGCTCCCAAGGACGAGCCGATGAGACCCAGTACTTC

D gene: TRBD2
clone size: .
J gene: TRBJ2-7
V gene: TRBV10-2
CDR3 length: 15
CDR3 protein: CASSDVAGGVNEQYF
CDR3 DNA: TGCGCCAGCAGTGACGTAGCGGGAGGGGTAAACGAGCAGTACTTC

D gene: TRBD1
clone size: .
J gene: TRBJ2-2
V gene: TRBV18
CDR3 length: 18
CDR3 protein: CASSPLVRDRTNTGELFF
CDR3 DNA: TGTGCCAGCTCACCCTTAGTCCGGGACAGGACGAACACCGGGGAGCTGTTTTTT

D gene: .
clone size: .
J gene: TRBJ1-3
V gene: TRBV19
CDR3 length: 15
CDR3 protein: CASSITANSGNTIYF
CDR3 DNA: TGTGCCAGTAGTATTACGGCGAACTCTGGAAACACCATATATTTT

D gene: .
clone size: .
J gene: TRBJ1-1
V gene: TRBV4-1
CDR3 length: 15
CDR3 protein: CASSQDSVRNTEAFF
CDR3 DNA: TGCGCCAGCAGCCAAGATAGTGTTAGGAACACTGAAGCTTTCTTT

D gene: .
clone size: .
J gene: TRBJ2-5
V gene: TRBV30
CDR3 length: 14
CDR3 protein: CAWSVGWKDETQYF
CDR3 DNA: TGTGCCTGGAGTGTAGGTTGGAAGGACGAGACCCAGTACTTC

D gene: TRBD1
clone size: once
J gene: TRBJ1-4
V gene: TRBV10-3
CDR3 length: 15
CDR3 protein: CAISEAGQGNEKLFF
CDR3 DNA: TGTGCCATCAGTGAGGCGGGACAGGGTAATGAAAAACTGTTTTTT

D gene: .
clone size: .
J gene: TRBJ2-1
V gene: TRBV4-1
CDR3 length: 14
CDR3 protein: CASSQDLRYNEQFF
CDR3 DNA: TGCGCCAGCAGCCAAGACTTGAGGTACAATGAGCAGTTCTTC

D gene: .
clone size: .
J gene: TRBJ1-3
V gene: TRBV5-1
CDR3 length: 15
CDR3 protein: CASSLSGVSGNTIYF
CDR3 DNA: TGCGCCAGCAGCTTATCCGGGGTATCTGGAAACACCATATATTTT

D gene: TRBD1
clone size: .
J gene: TRBJ2-7
V gene: TRBV5-6
CDR3 length: 17
CDR3 protein: CASSPLPIRQGAGEQYF
CDR3 DNA: TGTGCCAGCAGCCCCCTGCCCATCCGACAGGGGGCCGGGGAGCAGTACTTC

D gene: .
clone size: .
J gene: TRBJ2-5
V gene: TRBV28
CDR3 length: 16
CDR3 protein: CASSFGLGILQGTQYF
CDR3 DNA: TGTGCCAGCAGTTTCGGTCTGGGAATACTTCAGGGGACCCAGTACTTC

D gene: .
clone size: .
J gene: TRBJ2-7
V gene: TRBV6-6
CDR3 length: 11
CDR3 protein: CASSYTSEQYF
CDR3 DNA: TGTGCCAGCAGTTATACTAGCGAGCAGTACTTC

D gene: TRBD1
clone size: .
J gene: TRBJ1-5
V gene: TRBV6-1
CDR3 length: 14
CDR3 protein: CASSGGQGNQPQHF
CDR3 DNA: TGTGCCAGCAGTGGGGGACAGGGCAATCAGCCCCAGCATTTT

D gene: .
clone size: once
J gene: TRBJ1-4
V gene: TRBV7-9
CDR3 length: 15
CDR3 protein: CASSPGLSANEKLFF
CDR3 DNA: TGTGCCAGCAGTCCAGGGTTGTCGGCTAATGAAAAACTGTTTTTT

D gene: .
clone size: .
J gene: TRBJ2-3
V gene: TRBV5-6
CDR3 length: 15
CDR3 protein: CASSLDPRATDTQYF
CDR3 DNA: TGTGCCAGCAGCTTGGACCCCAGGGCGACAGATACGCAGTATTTT

D gene: TRBD1
clone size: .
J gene: TRBJ1-2
V gene: TRBV7-9
CDR3 length: 14
CDR3 protein: CASSPTGGYYGYTF
CDR3 DNA: TGTGCCAGCAGCCCCACAGGGGGCTACTATGGCTACACCTTC

D gene: .
clone size: .
J gene: TRBJ2-7
V gene: TRBV20-1
CDR3 length: 11
CDR3 protein: CSATQGREQYF
CDR3 DNA: TGCAGTGCAACACAGGGCCGCGAGCAGTACTTC

D gene: TRBD2
clone size: .
J gene: TRBJ2-3
V gene: TRBV28
CDR3 length: 15
CDR3 protein: CASSRGVLGSDTQYF
CDR3 DNA: TGTGCCAGCAGCCGGGGGGTGCTAGGGTCGGATACGCAGTATTTT

D gene: .
clone size: .
J gene: TRBJ2-5
V gene: TRBV5-1
CDR3 length: 15
CDR3 protein: CASSFLGAHQETQYF
CDR3 DNA: TGCGCCAGCAGCTTTTTAGGGGCCCACCAAGAGACCCAGTACTTC

D gene: .
clone size: .
J gene: TRBJ2-2
V gene: TRBV9
CDR3 length: 15
CDR3 protein: CASSVAGYNTGELFF
CDR3 DNA: TGTGCCAGCAGCGTAGCGGGGTATAACACCGGGGAGCTGTTTTTT

D gene: TRBD1
clone size: .
J gene: TRBJ2-6
V gene: TRBV5-4
CDR3 length: 15
CDR3 protein: CATSGQLSGANVLTF
CDR3 DNA: TGTGCCACCTCGGGACAGCTCTCTGGGGCCAACGTCCTGACTTTC

D gene: .
clone size: .
J gene: TRBJ1-4
V gene: TRBV27
CDR3 length: 15
CDR3 protein: CASRTPGREGEKLFF
CDR3 DNA: TGTGCCAGCAGGACTCCCGGTAGGGAGGGTGAAAAACTGTTTTTT

D gene: TRBD1
clone size: .
J gene: TRBJ2-3
V gene: TRBV6-1
CDR3 length: 17
CDR3 protein: CASSERTGSISTDTQYF
CDR3 DNA: TGTGCCAGCAGTGAGAGGACAGGGAGTATCAGCACAGATACGCAGTATTTT

D gene: .
clone size: .
J gene: TRBJ2-1
V gene: TRBV19
CDR3 length: 15
CDR3 protein: CAVGAIGASYNEQFF
CDR3 DNA: TGTGCCGTGGGGGCTATAGGGGCGTCCTACAATGAGCAGTTCTTC

D gene: .
clone size: .
J gene: TRBJ2-2
V gene: TRBV19
CDR3 length: 14
CDR3 protein: CASSIVRGAGELFF
CDR3 DNA: TGTGCCAGTAGTATTGTCAGGGGAGCCGGGGAGCTGTTTTTT

D gene: TRBD1
clone size: .
J gene: TRBJ2-7
V gene: TRBV18
CDR3 length: 15
CDR3 protein: CASSPTGLSSYEQYF
CDR3 DNA: TGTGCCAGCTCTCCGACAGGGTTGAGCTCCTACGAGCAGTACTTC

D gene: TRBD2
clone size: .
J gene: TRBJ2-7
V gene: TRBV29-1
CDR3 length: 15
CDR3 protein: CSVGFRGSGSDEQYF
CDR3 DNA: TGCAGCGTTGGATTTCGAGGTAGCGGGAGCGACGAGCAGTACTTC

D gene: TRBD1
clone size: .
J gene: TRBJ1-4
V gene: TRBV6-1
CDR3 length: 15
CDR3 protein: CASSDPGTGREKLFF
CDR3 DNA: TGTGCCAGCAGTGACCCAGGGACAGGGAGAGAAAAACTGTTTTTT

D gene: .
clone size: .
J gene: TRBJ2-7
V gene: TRBV5-1
CDR3 length: 15
CDR3 protein: CASQTDQFMSYEQYF
CDR3 DNA: TGCGCCAGCCAAACAGACCAGTTTATGTCCTACGAGCAGTACTTC

D gene: .
clone size: .
J gene: TRBJ2-7
V gene: TRBV14
CDR3 length: 16
CDR3 protein: CASSPEWNLPYYEQYF
CDR3 DNA: TGTGCCAGCAGCCCCGAGTGGAATCTGCCATACTACGAGCAGTACTTC

D gene: TRBD2
clone size: .
J gene: TRBJ2-3
V gene: TRBV27
CDR3 length: 16
CDR3 protein: CASSLSASGRTDTQYF
CDR3 DNA: TGTGCCAGCAGTTTATCAGCTAGCGGGAGGACAGATACGCAGTATTTT

D gene: TRBD1
clone size: .
J gene: TRBJ1-6
V gene: TRBV27
CDR3 length: 15
CDR3 protein: CASSWTGVGKSPLHF
CDR3 DNA: TGTGCCAGCAGTTGGACAGGGGTGGGTAAATCACCCCTCCACTTT

D gene: .
clone size: .
J gene: TRBJ1-1
V gene: TRBV30
CDR3 length: 13
CDR3 protein: CARRIAGNTEAFF
CDR3 DNA: TGTGCCAGACGGATTGCGGGAAACACTGAAGCTTTCTTT

D gene: .
clone size: .
J gene: TRBJ2-2
V gene: TRBV5-1
CDR3 length: 13
CDR3 protein: CASSLDGTGELFF
CDR3 DNA: TGCGCCAGCAGCTTGGATGGAACCGGGGAGCTGTTTTTT

D gene: .
clone size: .
J gene: TRBJ1-4
V gene: TRBV5-1
CDR3 length: 14
CDR3 protein: CASSLEGYDEKLFF
CDR3 DNA: TGCGCCAGCAGCTTGGAAGGCTACGATGAAAAACTGTTTTTT

D gene: .
clone size: .
J gene: TRBJ1-6
V gene: TRBV28
CDR3 length: 15
CDR3 protein: CASTPSPGVHSPLHF
CDR3 DNA: TGTGCCAGCACCCCCTCCCCAGGGGTACATTCACCCCTCCACTTT

D gene: .
clone size: .
J gene: TRBJ2-2
V gene: TRBV27
CDR3 length: 14
CDR3 protein: CASSFPASPGELFF
CDR3 DNA: TGTGCCAGCAGTTTCCCGGCTAGTCCCGGGGAGCTGTTTTTT

D gene: .
clone size: .
J gene: TRBJ1-1
V gene: TRBV7-3
CDR3 length: 13
CDR3 protein: CASARGFGTEAFF
CDR3 DNA: TGTGCTTCCGCGCGGGGGTTCGGCACTGAAGCTTTCTTT

D gene: TRBD2
clone size: .
J gene: TRBJ2-1
V gene: TRBV4-3
CDR3 length: 17
CDR3 protein: CASSQDPTSGIYNEQFF
CDR3 DNA: TGCGCCAGCAGCCAAGATCCGACTAGCGGAATTTACAATGAGCAGTTCTTC

D gene: .
clone size: .
J gene: TRBJ2-5
V gene: TRBV7-8
CDR3 length: 14
CDR3 protein: CASSLARYQETQYF
CDR3 DNA: TGTGCCAGCAGCTTAGCTAGGTACCAAGAGACCCAGTACTTC

D gene: TRBD1
clone size: once
J gene: TRBJ2-2
V gene: TRBV7-9
CDR3 length: 15
CDR3 protein: CASSQGQAVGGELFF
CDR3 DNA: TGTGCCAGCAGCCAAGGACAGGCGGTCGGCGGGGAGCTGTTTTTT

D gene: .
clone size: .
J gene: TRBJ2-7
V gene: TRBV7-2
CDR3 length: 15
CDR3 protein: CASSPTGTVSYEQYF
CDR3 DNA: TGTGCCAGCAGCCCAACCGGGACGGTCTCCTACGAGCAGTACTTC

D gene: .
clone size: .
J gene: TRBJ2-1
V gene: TRBV7-9
CDR3 length: 12
CDR3 protein: CASSDPSGLGFF
CDR3 DNA: TGTGCCAGCAGCGATCCCTCGGGGTTAGGATTCTTC

D gene: TRBD1
clone size: once
J gene: TRBJ1-1
V gene: TRBV11-3
CDR3 length: 16
CDR3 protein: CASSLTSDRGNTEAFF
CDR3 DNA: TGTGCCAGCAGCTTAACCTCGGACAGGGGGAACACTGAAGCTTTCTTT

D gene: .
clone size: .
J gene: TRBJ2-3
V gene: TRBV5-8
CDR3 length: 14
CDR3 protein: CASSLDRAGDTQYF
CDR3 DNA: TGTGCCAGCAGCTTGGACAGGGCCGGAGATACGCAGTATTTT

D gene: TRBD2
clone size: many
J gene: TRBJ2-7
V gene: TRBV7-9
CDR3 length: 15
CDR3 protein: CASSSLDGTSGRLYF
CDR3 DNA: TGTGCCAGCAGCTCCTTAGACGGGACTAGCGGGCGATTGTACTTC